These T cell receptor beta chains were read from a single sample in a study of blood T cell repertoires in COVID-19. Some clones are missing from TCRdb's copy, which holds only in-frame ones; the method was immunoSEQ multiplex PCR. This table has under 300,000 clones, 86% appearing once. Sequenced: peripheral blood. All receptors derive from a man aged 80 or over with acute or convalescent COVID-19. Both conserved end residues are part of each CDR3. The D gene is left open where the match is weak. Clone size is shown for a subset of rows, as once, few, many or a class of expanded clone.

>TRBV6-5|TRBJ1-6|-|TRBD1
TGTGCCAGCAGTTACTCGGGGACAGGGATTAATTCACCCCTCCACTTT
CASSYSGTGINSPLHF
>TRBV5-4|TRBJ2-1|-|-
TGTGCCAGCACGGTAGGGAGTGCATCCGTGGTTGAGCAGTTCTTC
CASTVGSASVVEQFF
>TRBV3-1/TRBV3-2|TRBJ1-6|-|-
TGTGCCAGCAGCCAAGGCACAGGGAACTCACCCCTCCACTTT
CASSQGTGNSPLHF
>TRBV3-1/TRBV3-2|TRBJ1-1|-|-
TGTGCCAGCAGCCAAGATACGCTGAGGGGAGGGACTGAAGCTTTCTTT
CASSQDTLRGGTEAFF
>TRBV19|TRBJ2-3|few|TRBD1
TGTGCCAGTAGTAGGGGACAGGGGGCAAATACGGCAGATACGCAGTATTTT
CASSRGQGANTADTQYF
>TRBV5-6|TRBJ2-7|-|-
TGTGCCAGCAGCTTGACAGTTAACTACGAGCAGTACTTC
CASSLTVNYEQYF
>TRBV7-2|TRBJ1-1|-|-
TGTGCCAGCAGCATGACAGTTATGAACACTGAAGCTTTCTTT
CASSMTVMNTEAFF
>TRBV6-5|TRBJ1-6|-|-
TGTGCCAGCAGTAAATCCCGGGGGAGCGAGTCACCCCTCCACTTT
CASSKSRGSESPLHF
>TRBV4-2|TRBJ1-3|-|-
TGTGCCAGCAGCCAAGACAGGATCTCTGGAAACACCATATATTTT
CASSQDRISGNTIYF
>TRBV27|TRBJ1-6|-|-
TGTGCCAGCAGTAGAGAGACCGGGAGTAATTCACCCCTCCACTTT
CASSRETGSNSPLHF
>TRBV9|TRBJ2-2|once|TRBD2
TGTGCCAGCAGCGAGGGGAGGCCTAGCGGGAAATACACCGGGGAGCTGTTTTTT
CASSEGRPSGKYTGELFF
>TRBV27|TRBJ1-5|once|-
TGTGCCAGCAGTTCCTCTGGGGGGGGTGGGGGCCAGCCCCAGCATTTT
CASSSSGGGGGQPQHF
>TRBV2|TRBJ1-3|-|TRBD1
TGTGCCAGCACGCTCACAGGGGGCTCTGGAAACACCATATATTTT
CASTLTGGSGNTIYF
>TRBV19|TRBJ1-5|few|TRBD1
TGTGCCAGTAGACAAACAGGGGTGGGTCAGCCCCAGCATTTT
CASRQTGVGQPQHF
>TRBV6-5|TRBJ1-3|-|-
TGTGCCAGCAGGGCGGACAGCTCTGGAAACACCATATATTTT
CASRADSSGNTIYF
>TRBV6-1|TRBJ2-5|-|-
TGTGCCAGCAGTGCCCGGACAGCGACGGCGGTGGAGACCCAGTACTTC
CASSARTATAVETQYF
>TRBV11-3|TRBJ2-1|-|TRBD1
TGTGCCAGCAGCTTAAGTCAGGGGACAGGGGGGAATGAGCAGTTCTTC
CASSLSQGTGGNEQFF
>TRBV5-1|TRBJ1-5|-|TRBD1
TGCGCCAGCAGCTTGCGACAGGGAGACCAGCCCCAGCATTTT
CASSLRQGDQPQHF
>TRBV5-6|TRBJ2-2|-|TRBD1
TGTGCCAGCACCCCCCAGGCCCCGGGACAGGGGGTGTTTACCGGGGAGCTGTTTTTT
CASTPQAPGQGVFTGELFF
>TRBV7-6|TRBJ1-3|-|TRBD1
TGTGCCAGCAGCTCAGGGGGGACAGGCCCTGGAAACACCATATATTTT
CASSSGGTGPGNTIYF
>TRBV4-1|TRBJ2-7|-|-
TGCGCCAGCAGCCAAGAAAGAACTTGGGGGGATTCGGGGGAGCAGTACTTC
CASSQERTWGDSGEQYF
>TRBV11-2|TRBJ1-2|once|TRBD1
TGTGCCAGCAGACGGACAGGGGGCGCTTATGGCTACACCTTC
CASRRTGGAYGYTF
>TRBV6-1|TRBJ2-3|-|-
TGTGCCAGCAGTGAAGGGGCAGGGCCAGATACGCAGTATTTT
CASSEGAGPDTQYF
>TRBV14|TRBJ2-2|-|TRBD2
TGTGCCAGCAGCCAAGTCGGTACTAGCGGCCGCTGGGGGACCGGGGAGCTGTTTTTT
CASSQVGTSGRWGTGELFF
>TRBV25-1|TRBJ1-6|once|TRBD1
TGTGCCAGCGGGCCCGGGACAGGGTCACCCCTCCACTTT
CASGPGTGSPLHF
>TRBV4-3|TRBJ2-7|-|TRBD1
TGCGCCAGCAGCCTATCTGACAGGGGATCCGAGCAGTACTTC
CASSLSDRGSEQYF
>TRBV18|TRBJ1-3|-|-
TGTGCCAGCTCACTCTCGGAAACAGCCGGAAACACCATATATTTT
CASSLSETAGNTIYF
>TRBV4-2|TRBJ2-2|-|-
TGTGCCAGCAGTCATCCCACCGGGGAGCTGTTTTTT
CASSHPTGELFF
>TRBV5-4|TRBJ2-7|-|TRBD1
TGTGCCAGCAGCCGACAGGGGGCGATTGGCGAGCAGTACTTC
CASSRQGAIGEQYF
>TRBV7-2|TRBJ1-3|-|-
TGTGCCAGCAGCTTAAAGGCAGGCAGCTCTGGAAACACCATATATTTT
CASSLKAGSSGNTIYF
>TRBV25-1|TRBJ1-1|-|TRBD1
TGTGCCAGCAGTGCCCCAGGGGGTAGGAACACTGAAGCTTTCTTT
CASSAPGGRNTEAFF
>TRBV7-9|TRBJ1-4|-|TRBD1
TGTGCCAGCAGGGGACAGATTAATGAAAAACTGTTTTTT
CASRGQINEKLFF
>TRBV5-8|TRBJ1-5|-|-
TGTGCCAGCAGCTTGGGTGGACTTAGCAATCAGCCCCAGCATTTT
CASSLGGLSNQPQHF
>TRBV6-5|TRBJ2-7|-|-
TGTGCCAGCAGTTACTCGAGCCAGGTCACTTCCTACGAGCAGTACTTC
CASSYSSQVTSYEQYF
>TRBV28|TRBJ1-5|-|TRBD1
TGTGCCAGCAGTCCAGGGGGCAGGGATAGCAATCAGCCCCAGCATTTT
CASSPGGRDSNQPQHF
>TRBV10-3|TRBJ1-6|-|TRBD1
TGTGCCATCAGTGGGGGGACAGGAACTAATTCACCCCTCCACTTT
CAISGGTGTNSPLHF
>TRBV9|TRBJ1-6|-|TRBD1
TGTGCCAGCAGCGGGGGGACAGGGGAGAATTCACCCCTCCACTTT
CASSGGTGENSPLHF
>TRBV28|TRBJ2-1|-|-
TGTGCCAGCAGTTTATCTAGGAGGCAGTTCTTC
CASSLSRRQFF
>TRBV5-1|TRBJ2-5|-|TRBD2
TGCGCCAGCAGCACCGGGACTAGTGGCGAGACCCAGTACTTC
CASSTGTSGETQYF
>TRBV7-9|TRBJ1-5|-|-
TGTGCCACCGGCCGGGAGGCAACTAATCAGCCCCAGCATTTT
CATGREATNQPQHF
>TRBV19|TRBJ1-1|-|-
TGTGCCAGTGGGGAGGTTTCGGGGGACTTT
CASGEVSGDF
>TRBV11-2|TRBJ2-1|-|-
TGTGCCAGCAGCTTAGTTACGACTGTTACCAATGAGCAGTTCTTC
CASSLVTTVTNEQFF
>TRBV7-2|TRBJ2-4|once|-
TGTGCCAGCAGCCCATGGAGGGGTAACATTCAGTACTTC
CASSPWRGNIQYF
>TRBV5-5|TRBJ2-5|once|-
TGTGCCAGCAGCTTGGTTGGCCCAGGTATGGAGACCCAGTACTTC
CASSLVGPGMETQYF
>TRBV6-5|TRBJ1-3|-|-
TGTGCCAGCAGCCGACAAAGGGGGGGCCGGACCATATATTTT
CASSRQRGGRTIYF
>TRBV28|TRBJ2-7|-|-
TGTGCCAGCAAGGGGGTAGATCTCTACGAGCAGTACTTC
CASKGVDLYEQYF
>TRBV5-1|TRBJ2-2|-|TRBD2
TGCGCCAGCAGCCACGGACTAGCGGGAGGGAACACCGGGGAGCTGTTTTTT
CASSHGLAGGNTGELFF